This entry describes one T cell receptor beta chain. The target antigen is unknown. Using its own MiXCR run on the reads, TCRdb lists one record per CDR3 protein. The sample holds approximately 56,000 distinct CDR3 sequences, 20% seen once. This entry belongs to a study of T cell repertoires in cytomegalovirus infection. Study details: HLA-C-restricted CMV epitopes, recently identified, and well-studied HLA-B-restricted ones were used by the study. From public TCR beta signatures came an indication of both CMV infection and matching HLA type.

Study findings and constraints: Cumulative frequency (of public TCR beta family members) identified carriers of CMV plus the relevant HLA. CMV-specific TCR beta clonotypes restricted by HLA-C dominated the ex vivo response.

The V end lost 1 base, the J end lost 9 bases, and 21 bases lay between the germline ends. This CDR3 region has 16 residues. CDR1 and CDR2 (germline): SGHTA, FQGNSA. The receptor was isolated from a human donor in good health (CMV status not recorded). Some clones in this sample may be carry-over from other donors' samples. This chain links TRBV7-2 with TRBJ2-5; maybe TRBD2 (5 bases). Material: CD8+ T cells from cultured PBMCs, obtained from culture after CMV antigen stimulation. The CDR3 reads CASSLGAAQVSGAQYF. CDR3 in DNA: TGTGCCAGCAGCTTAGGCGCGGCTCAAGTCTCCGGGGCCCAGTACTTC.